A selection of T cell receptor beta chains follows, all from one sample in a study of identical twins. TCRdb processed the 5' RACE reads anew with MiXCR; each CDR3 protein has one entry. The data show about 450,000 distinct CDR3 sequences, approximately 17% seen once. Input material: naive T cells sorted from blood. The source of these receptors is a man aged 50 or older in good health. Both conserved end residues are part of each CDR3. The D gene is left open where the match is weak. Size values are once, few and many counts, or a class for expanded clones, and some rows have none.

v_call: TRBV9; clone_size: many; d_call: .; j_call: TRBJ2-3; cdr3_nt: TGTGCCAGCAGCGTAGATCAAAGGCGAGCCTACACAGATACGCAGTATTTT; cdr3_aa: CASSVDQRRAYTDTQYF
v_call: TRBV12-3/TRBV12-4; clone_size: few; d_call: .; j_call: TRBJ1-2; cdr3_nt: TGTGCCAGCAGTTTAGCCACTATCCAGAATGGCTACACCTTC; cdr3_aa: CASSLATIQNGYTF
v_call: TRBV27; clone_size: .; d_call: .; j_call: TRBJ1-1; cdr3_nt: TGTGCCAGCAGTGTAGGTGGCAGTGAAGCTTTCTTT; cdr3_aa: CASSVGGSEAFF
v_call: TRBV5-1; clone_size: .; d_call: TRBD1; j_call: TRBJ2-3; cdr3_nt: TGCGCCAGCAGCCAGGACAGGGCCGCAACAGATACGCAGTATTTT; cdr3_aa: CASSQDRAATDTQYF
v_call: TRBV7-2; clone_size: many; d_call: .; j_call: TRBJ2-2; cdr3_nt: TGTGCCAGCAGCGCGGGGATGCGCACCGGGGAGCTGTTTTTT; cdr3_aa: CASSAGMRTGELFF
v_call: TRBV5-1; clone_size: .; d_call: TRBD1; j_call: TRBJ2-2; cdr3_nt: TGCGCCAGCCTGACAGGGACAAACACCGGGGAGCTGTTTTTT; cdr3_aa: CASLTGTNTGELFF
v_call: TRBV4-2; clone_size: few; d_call: .; j_call: TRBJ2-1; cdr3_nt: TGTGCCAGCAGCCAAGGCGCCTCTGCTTCCAATGAGCAGTTCTTC; cdr3_aa: CASSQGASASNEQFF
v_call: TRBV19; clone_size: .; d_call: .; j_call: TRBJ1-5; cdr3_nt: TGTGCCAGTAGTATTCAGGGGCCGGGCAATCAGCCCCAGCATTTT; cdr3_aa: CASSIQGPGNQPQHF
v_call: TRBV5-1; clone_size: few; d_call: .; j_call: TRBJ2-2; cdr3_nt: TGCGCCAGCAGCTTGGACAGGGTGGAGCTGTTTTTT; cdr3_aa: CASSLDRVELFF
v_call: TRBV4-3; clone_size: few; d_call: .; j_call: TRBJ2-3; cdr3_nt: TGCGCCAGCAGCCAAGGGTTAACTAGCACAGATACGCAGTATTTT; cdr3_aa: CASSQGLTSTDTQYF
v_call: TRBV2; clone_size: few; d_call: .; j_call: TRBJ2-3; cdr3_nt: TGTGCCAGCAGTACGACAGAGAGCACAGATACGCAGTATTTT; cdr3_aa: CASSTTESTDTQYF
v_call: TRBV20-1; clone_size: .; d_call: .; j_call: TRBJ2-7; cdr3_nt: TGCAGTGCTAGGGGGGTTGGGGGGTCCGCCTCCTACGAGCAGTACTTC; cdr3_aa: CSARGVGGSASYEQYF
v_call: TRBV25-1; clone_size: many; d_call: TRBD2; j_call: TRBJ2-3; cdr3_nt: TGTGCCAGCATTGGGACTAGCGGGTTCAGAGATACGCAGTATTTT; cdr3_aa: CASIGTSGFRDTQYF
v_call: TRBV20-1; clone_size: few; d_call: TRBD2; j_call: TRBJ2-5; cdr3_nt: TGCAGTGCTAGAGTTTATAGCGGGGGGTCTTTCCAAGAGACCCAGTACTTC; cdr3_aa: CSARVYSGGSFQETQYF
v_call: TRBV29-1; clone_size: many; d_call: TRBD2; j_call: TRBJ2-5; cdr3_nt: TGCAGCGGCGGGGGGAGAGGAGAGACCCAGTACTTC; cdr3_aa: CSGGGRGETQYF
v_call: TRBV25-1; clone_size: many; d_call: TRBD2; j_call: TRBJ2-3; cdr3_nt: TGTGCCAGCAGTGAATGGCTAGCGGGGGACACAGATACGCAGTATTTT; cdr3_aa: CASSEWLAGDTDTQYF
v_call: TRBV11-2; clone_size: many; d_call: .; j_call: TRBJ2-3; cdr3_nt: TGTGCCAGCAGCTCGAGTGTGGATACGCAGTATTTT; cdr3_aa: CASSSSVDTQYF
v_call: TRBV12-3/TRBV12-4; clone_size: few; d_call: .; j_call: TRBJ2-1; cdr3_nt: TGTGCCAGCAGCCCGGCGGGACTTTCCCACAATGAGCAGTTCTTC; cdr3_aa: CASSPAGLSHNEQFF
v_call: TRBV12-3/TRBV12-4; clone_size: many; d_call: .; j_call: TRBJ2-2; cdr3_nt: TGTGCCAGCACCTTGGGGCGGGGAAGAGACACCGGGGAGCTGTTTTTT; cdr3_aa: CASTLGRGRDTGELFF
v_call: TRBV6-1; clone_size: few; d_call: .; j_call: TRBJ1-6; cdr3_nt: TGTGCCACTCTATACTCCTATAATTCACCCCTCCACTTT; cdr3_aa: CATLYSYNSPLHF
v_call: TRBV7-2; clone_size: .; d_call: .; j_call: TRBJ2-7; cdr3_nt: TGTGCCAGCAGCTTCGGGGATTACTACGAGCAGTACTTC; cdr3_aa: CASSFGDYYEQYF
v_call: TRBV6-2/TRBV6-3; clone_size: .; d_call: .; j_call: TRBJ2-7; cdr3_nt: TGTGCCAGCAGTTCCTCATCCGGGACCACGGCGGGCTACGAGCAGTACTTC; cdr3_aa: CASSSSSGTTAGYEQYF
v_call: TRBV7-8; clone_size: few; d_call: .; j_call: TRBJ2-1; cdr3_nt: TGTGCCAGCAGCCCCCGCCTTAGGGGGAGCTCCTACAATGAGCAGTTCTTC; cdr3_aa: CASSPRLRGSSYNEQFF
v_call: TRBV20-1; clone_size: many; d_call: .; j_call: TRBJ2-7; cdr3_nt: TGCAGTGGGCTCCTCTCCTACGAGCAGTACTTC; cdr3_aa: CSGLLSYEQYF